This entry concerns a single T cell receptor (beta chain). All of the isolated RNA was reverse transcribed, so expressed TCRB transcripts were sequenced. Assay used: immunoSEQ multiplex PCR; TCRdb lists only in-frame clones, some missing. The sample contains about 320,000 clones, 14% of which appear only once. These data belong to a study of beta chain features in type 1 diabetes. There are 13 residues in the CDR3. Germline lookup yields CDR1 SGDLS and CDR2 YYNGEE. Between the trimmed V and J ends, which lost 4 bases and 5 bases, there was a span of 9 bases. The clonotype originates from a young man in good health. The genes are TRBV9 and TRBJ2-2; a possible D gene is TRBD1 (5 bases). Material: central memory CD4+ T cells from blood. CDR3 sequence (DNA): TGTGCCAGCAGCTCCAGGGTTACCGGGGAGCTGTTTTTT. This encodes CASSSRVTGELFF.